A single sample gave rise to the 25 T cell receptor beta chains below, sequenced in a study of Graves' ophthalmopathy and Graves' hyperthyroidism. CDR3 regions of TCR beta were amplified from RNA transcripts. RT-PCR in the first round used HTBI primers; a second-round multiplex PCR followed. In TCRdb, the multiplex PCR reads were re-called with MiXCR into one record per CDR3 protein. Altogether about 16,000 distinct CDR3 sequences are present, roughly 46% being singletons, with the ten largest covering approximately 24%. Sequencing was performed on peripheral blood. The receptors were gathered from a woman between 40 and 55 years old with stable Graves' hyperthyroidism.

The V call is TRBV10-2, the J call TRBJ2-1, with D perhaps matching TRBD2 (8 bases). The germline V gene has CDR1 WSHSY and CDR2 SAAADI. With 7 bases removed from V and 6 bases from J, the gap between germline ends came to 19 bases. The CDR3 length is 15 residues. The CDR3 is CASTRGSGGGNEQFF. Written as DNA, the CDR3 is TGCGCCAGCACCAGGGGGAGCGGGGGTGGCAATGAGCAGTTCTTC.

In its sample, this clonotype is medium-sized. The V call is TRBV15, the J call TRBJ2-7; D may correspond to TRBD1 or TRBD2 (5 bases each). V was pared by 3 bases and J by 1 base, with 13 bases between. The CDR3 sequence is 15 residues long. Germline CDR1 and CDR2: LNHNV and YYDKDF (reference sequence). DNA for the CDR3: TGTGCCACCAGCAGTACCTCAGAGGGGTCCTACGAGCAGTACTTC. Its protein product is CATSSTSEGSYEQYF.

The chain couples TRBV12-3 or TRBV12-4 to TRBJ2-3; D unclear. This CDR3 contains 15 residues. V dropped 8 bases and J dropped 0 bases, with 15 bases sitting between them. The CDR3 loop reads CASGSHSASTDTQYF. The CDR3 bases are TGTGCCAGCGGTTCCCACTCCGCTAGCACAGATACGCAGTATTTT.

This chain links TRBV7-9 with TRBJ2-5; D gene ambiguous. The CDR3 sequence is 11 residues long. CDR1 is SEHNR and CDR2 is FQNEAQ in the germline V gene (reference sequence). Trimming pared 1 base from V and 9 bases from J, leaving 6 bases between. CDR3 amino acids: CASSLGSSQYF. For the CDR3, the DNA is TGTGCCAGCAGCTTAGGATCGTCCCAGTACTTC.

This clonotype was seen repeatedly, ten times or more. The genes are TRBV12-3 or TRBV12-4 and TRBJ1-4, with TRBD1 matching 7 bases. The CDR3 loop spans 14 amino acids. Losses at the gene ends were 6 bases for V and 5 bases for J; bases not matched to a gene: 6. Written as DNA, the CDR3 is TGTGCCAGCAGCAACACAGGGGCAAATGAAAAACTGTTTTTT. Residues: CASSNTGANEKLFF.

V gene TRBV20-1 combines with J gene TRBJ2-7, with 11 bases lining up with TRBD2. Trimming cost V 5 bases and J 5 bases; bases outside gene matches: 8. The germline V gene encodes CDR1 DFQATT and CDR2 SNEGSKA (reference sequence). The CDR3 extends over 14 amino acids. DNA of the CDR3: TGCAGTGCTCCTCTAGCGGGAGGCGCCGACGAGCAGTACTTC. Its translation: CSAPLAGGADEQYF.

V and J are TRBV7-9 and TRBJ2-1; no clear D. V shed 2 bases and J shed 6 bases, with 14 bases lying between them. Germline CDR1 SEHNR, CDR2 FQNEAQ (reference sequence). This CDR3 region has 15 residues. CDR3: CASSLKNWTVNEQFF. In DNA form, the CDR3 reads TGTGCCAGCAGCTTAAAGAACTGGACGGTCAATGAGCAGTTCTTC.

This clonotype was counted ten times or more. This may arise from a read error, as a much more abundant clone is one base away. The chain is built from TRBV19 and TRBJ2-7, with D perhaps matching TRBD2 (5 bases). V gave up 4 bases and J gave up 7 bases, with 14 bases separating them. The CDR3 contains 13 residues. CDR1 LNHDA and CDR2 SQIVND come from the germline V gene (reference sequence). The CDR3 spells CASSSPPRGEQYF. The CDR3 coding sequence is TGTGCCAGTAGTAGCCCGCCTCGAGGGGAGCAGTACTTC.

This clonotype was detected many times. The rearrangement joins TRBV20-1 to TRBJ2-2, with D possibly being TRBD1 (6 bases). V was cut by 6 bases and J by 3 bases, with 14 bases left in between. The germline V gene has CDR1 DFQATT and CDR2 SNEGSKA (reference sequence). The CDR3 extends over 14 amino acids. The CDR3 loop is CSAQQGWDTGELFF. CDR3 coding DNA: TGCAGTGCACAACAGGGATGGGACACCGGGGAGCTGTTTTTT.

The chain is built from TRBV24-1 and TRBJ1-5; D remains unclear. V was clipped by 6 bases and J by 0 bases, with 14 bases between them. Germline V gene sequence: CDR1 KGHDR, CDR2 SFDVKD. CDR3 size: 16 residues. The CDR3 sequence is CATSSSPHDSNQPQHF. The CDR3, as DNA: TGTGCCACCAGTTCCTCCCCCCATGATAGCAATCAGCCCCAGCATTTT.

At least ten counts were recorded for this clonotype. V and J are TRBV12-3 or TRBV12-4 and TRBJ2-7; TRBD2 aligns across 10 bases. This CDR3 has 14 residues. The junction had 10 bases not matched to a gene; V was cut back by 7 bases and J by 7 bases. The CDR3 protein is CASKKLAGAGEQYF. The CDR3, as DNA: TGTGCCAGCAAGAAGCTAGCGGGAGCCGGTGAGCAGTACTTC.

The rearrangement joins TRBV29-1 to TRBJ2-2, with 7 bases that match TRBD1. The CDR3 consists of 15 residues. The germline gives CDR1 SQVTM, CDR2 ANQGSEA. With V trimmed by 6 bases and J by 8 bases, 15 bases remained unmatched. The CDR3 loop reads CSVTKGADKSGELFF. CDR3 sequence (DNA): TGCAGCGTCACGAAGGGGGCCGATAAATCGGGGGAGCTGTTTTTT.

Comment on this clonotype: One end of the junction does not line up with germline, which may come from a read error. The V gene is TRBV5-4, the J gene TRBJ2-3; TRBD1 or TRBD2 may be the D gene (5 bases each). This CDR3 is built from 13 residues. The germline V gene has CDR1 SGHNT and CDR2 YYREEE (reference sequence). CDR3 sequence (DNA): TGTGCCAGCCGCTTGGGACCCCCTGGGGCGCAGTATTTT. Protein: CASRLGPPGAQYF.

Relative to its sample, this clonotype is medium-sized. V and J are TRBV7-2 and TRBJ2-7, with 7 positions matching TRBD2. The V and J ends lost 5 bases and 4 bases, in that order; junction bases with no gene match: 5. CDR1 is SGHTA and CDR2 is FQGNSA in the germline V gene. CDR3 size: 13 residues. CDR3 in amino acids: CASSPAGGYEQYF. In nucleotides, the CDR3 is TGTGCCAGCAGCCCCGCCGGGGGGTACGAGCAGTACTTC.

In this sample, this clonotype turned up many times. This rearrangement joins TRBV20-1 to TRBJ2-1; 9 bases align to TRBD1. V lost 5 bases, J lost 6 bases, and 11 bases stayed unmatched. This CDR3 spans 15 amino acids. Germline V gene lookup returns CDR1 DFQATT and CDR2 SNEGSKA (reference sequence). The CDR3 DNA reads TGCAGTGCTCAGGAACGACAGGGGGGTCGCAATGAGCAGTTCTTC. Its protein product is CSAQERQGGRNEQFF.

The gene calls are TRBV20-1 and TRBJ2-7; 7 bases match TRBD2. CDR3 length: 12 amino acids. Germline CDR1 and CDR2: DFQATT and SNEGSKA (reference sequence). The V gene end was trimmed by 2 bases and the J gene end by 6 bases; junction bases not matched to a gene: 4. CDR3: CSARPTSTEQYF. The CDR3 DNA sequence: TGCAGTGCTAGACCGACTAGCACCGAGCAGTACTTC.

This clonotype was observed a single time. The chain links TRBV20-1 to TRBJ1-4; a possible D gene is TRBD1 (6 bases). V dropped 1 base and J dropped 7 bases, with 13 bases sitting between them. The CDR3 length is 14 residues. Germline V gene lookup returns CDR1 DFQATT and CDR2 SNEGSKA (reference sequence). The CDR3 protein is CSARVGGGLEKLFF. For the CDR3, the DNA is TGCAGTGCTAGAGTTGGGGGCGGTCTTGAAAAACTGTTTTTT.

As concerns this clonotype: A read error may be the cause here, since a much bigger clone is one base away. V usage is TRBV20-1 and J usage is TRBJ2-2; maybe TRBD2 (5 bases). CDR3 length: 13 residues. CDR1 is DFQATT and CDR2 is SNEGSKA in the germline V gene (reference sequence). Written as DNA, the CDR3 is TGCAGTGCTAGACAAGTAGCCTCCGGGGAGCTGTCTTTT. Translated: CSARQVASGELSF.

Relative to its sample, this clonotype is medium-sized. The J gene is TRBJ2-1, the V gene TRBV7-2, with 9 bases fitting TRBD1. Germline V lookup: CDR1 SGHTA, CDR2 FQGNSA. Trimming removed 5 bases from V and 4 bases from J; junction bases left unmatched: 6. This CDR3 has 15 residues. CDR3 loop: CASSTGQGNYNEQFF. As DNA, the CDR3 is TGTGCCAGCAGCACAGGACAGGGGAATTACAATGAGCAGTTCTTC.

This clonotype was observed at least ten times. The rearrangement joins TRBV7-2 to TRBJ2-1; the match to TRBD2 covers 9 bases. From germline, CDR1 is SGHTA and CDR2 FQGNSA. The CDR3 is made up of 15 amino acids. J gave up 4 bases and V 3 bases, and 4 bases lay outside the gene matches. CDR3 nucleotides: TGTGCCAGCAGCTTTTCAGCGGGAGGTTACAATGAGCAGTTCTTC. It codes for CASSFSAGGYNEQFF.

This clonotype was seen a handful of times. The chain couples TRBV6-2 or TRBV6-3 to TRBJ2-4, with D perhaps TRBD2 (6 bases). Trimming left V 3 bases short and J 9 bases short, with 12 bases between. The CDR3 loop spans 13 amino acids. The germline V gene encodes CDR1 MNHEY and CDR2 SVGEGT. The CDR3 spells CASSYDVGGIQYF. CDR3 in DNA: TGTGCCAGCAGTTATGACGTGGGGGGCATTCAGTACTTC.

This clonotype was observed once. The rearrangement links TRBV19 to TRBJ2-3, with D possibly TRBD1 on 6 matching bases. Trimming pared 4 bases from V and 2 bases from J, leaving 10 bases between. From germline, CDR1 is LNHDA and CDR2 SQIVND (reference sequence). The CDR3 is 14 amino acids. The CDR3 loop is CASSRDTFTDTQYF. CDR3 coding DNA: TGTGCCAGTAGTAGGGACACTTTCACAGATACGCAGTATTTT.

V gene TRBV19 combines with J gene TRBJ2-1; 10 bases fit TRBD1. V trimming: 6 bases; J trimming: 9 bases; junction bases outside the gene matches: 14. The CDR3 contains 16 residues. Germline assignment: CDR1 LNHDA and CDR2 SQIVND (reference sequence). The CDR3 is CASRGGEGQGRFEQFF. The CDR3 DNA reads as TGTGCCAGTAGGGGGGGGGAGGGACAGGGGCGTTTTGAGCAGTTCTTC.

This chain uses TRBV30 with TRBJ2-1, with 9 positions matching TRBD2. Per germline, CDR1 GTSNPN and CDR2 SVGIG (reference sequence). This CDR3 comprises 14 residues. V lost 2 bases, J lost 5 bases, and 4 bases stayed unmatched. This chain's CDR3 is CAWSWAGGNNEQFF. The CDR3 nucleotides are TGTGCCTGGAGTTGGGCGGGGGGGAACAATGAGCAGTTCTTC.

This CDR3 is CASSLGRTSGYNEQFF. CDR3 in DNA: TGTGCCAGCAGTCTTGGCCGGACTAGCGGCTACAATGAGCAGTTCTTC. The V and J genes are TRBV12-3 or TRBV12-4 and TRBJ2-1, with TRBD2 identical over 10 bases. CDR3 length: 16 amino acids. V trimming: 5 bases; J trimming: 3 bases; junction bases outside the gene matches: 7.